Each of the 29 T cell receptor beta chains below was sequenced from the same sample in a study of blood T cell repertoires in COVID-19. Assay used: immunoSEQ multiplex PCR; TCRdb lists only in-frame clones, some missing. This sample has some 270,000 clones, with approximately 85% found just once. The sequenced material came from PBMCs or T cells enriched from blood (not recorded which). The receptor source for this set is a woman in her forties or fifties with acute COVID-19.

CDR3 in DNA: TGTGCCAGCAGCCACCGACAGACATGGGCGAACACTGAAGCTTTCTTT. This gives the protein CASSHRQTWANTEAFF. The chain couples TRBV6-2 or TRBV6-3 to TRBJ1-1; D is possibly TRBD1 (5 bases). CDR3 length equals 16 residues. The V and J ends lost 6 bases and 1 base respectively, with 18 bases between them. The germline V gene encodes CDR1 MNHEY and CDR2 SVGEGT.

V and J are TRBV3-1 (or the pseudogene TRBV3-2) and TRBJ1-4; D is uncertain. The CDR3 length is 16 residues. Trimming removed 1 base from V and 0 bases from J, with 9 bases in between. Germline CDR1 is LGHDT and CDR2 is YNNKEL (reference sequence). This CDR3 is CASSQGRHTTNEKLFF. The CDR3 nucleotides are TGTGCCAGCAGCCAAGGTAGACATACAACTAATGAAAAACTGTTTTTT.

This chain uses TRBV27 with TRBJ1-2; 9 bases are a match to TRBD1. The germline V gene encodes CDR1 MNHEY and CDR2 SMNVEV (reference sequence). Germline trimming cut 5 bases from V and 4 bases from J; bases unmatched to any gene: 8. The CDR3 covers 15 residues. The CDR3 DNA follows: TGTGCCAGCAGTACAGGGACAGGGAAACTCTATGGCTACACCTTC. Its translation: CASSTGTGKLYGYTF.

The CDR3 loop is CSVTLVAGTVDEQFF. The CDR3 DNA reads TGCAGCGTCACCCTCGTGGCGGGGACAGTGGATGAGCAGTTCTTC. The V and J genes are TRBV29-1 and TRBJ2-1, with a tentative D call TRBD1 (7 bases). The CDR3 is 15 amino acids. The V end was cut by 6 bases, the J end by 8 bases, with 23 bases between. Germline V CDR1 and CDR2: SQVTM, ANQGSEA.

As regards this clone: The junction departs from germline at one end; a sequencing error may be responsible. The rearrangement joins TRBV20-1 to TRBJ2-1; 7 positions match TRBD1. Germline CDR1 is DFQATT and CDR2 is SNEGSKA (reference sequence). CDR3 length equals 16 residues. The CDR3 loop is CSASSPTGFSNNEQFF. The CDR3 nucleotides are TGCAGTGCTAGTAGCCCGACAGGGTTCTCCAACAATGAGCAGTTCTTC.

The chain is built from TRBV30 and TRBJ1-2; a weak D match, TRBD1 (5 bases). CDR1 GTSNPN and CDR2 SVGIG come from the germline V gene (reference sequence). Trimming removed 0 bases from V and 3 bases from J, with 8 bases in between. The length of the CDR3 is 13 residues. CDR3 residues: CAWSVRGYYGYTF. CDR3 sequence (DNA): TGTGCCTGGAGTGTACGGGGGTACTATGGCTACACCTTC.

The V gene is TRBV4-3, the J gene TRBJ1-4; TRBD1 is a possible D gene (5 bases). V lost 1 base, J lost 1 base, and 10 bases lay in between. Germline V lookup: CDR1 LGHNA, CDR2 YSLEER. The CDR3 consists of 16 residues. CDR3 DNA: TGCGCCAGCAGCCAAGGGGTCGGGGGAACTAATGAAAAACTGTTTTTT. Translated, it gives CASSQGVGGTNEKLFF.

V gene TRBV30 combines with J gene TRBJ1-2; TRBD1 matches 7 bases. V was clipped by 2 bases and J by 5 bases; unmatched bases: 5. The CDR3 sequence is 13 residues long. The germline gives CDR1 GTSNPN, CDR2 SVGIG (reference sequence). The CDR3 protein is CAWSQGDWYGYTF. As DNA, the CDR3 is TGTGCCTGGAGTCAGGGGGACTGGTATGGCTACACCTTC. Full variable domain (missing parts from reference TRBV30 and TRBJ1-2): SQTIHQWPATLVQPVGSPLSLECTVEGTSNPNLYWYRQAAGRGLQLLFYSVGIGQISSEVPQNLSASRPQDRQFILSSKKLLLSDSGFYLCAWSQGDWYGYTFGSGTRLTVV.

CDR3 bases: TGTGCCAGCAGCTCCCCCCCGGGGGGCGCGACTTACGAGCAGTACTTC. Protein: CASSSPPGGATYEQYF. The rearrangement uses TRBV5-4 and TRBJ2-7; D might be TRBD2 (7 bases). Trimming stripped 3 bases from V and 4 bases from J, with 20 bases between. Germline V lookup: CDR1 SGHNT, CDR2 YYREEE (reference sequence). The length of the CDR3 is 16 residues.

The CDR3 coding sequence is TGCGCCACTACGACAGGGGAGTTGTATTCACCCCTCCACTTT. Its protein is CATTTGELYSPLHF. The genes are TRBV5-1 and TRBJ1-6, with 8 bases that match TRBD1. V was clipped by 9 bases and J by 8 bases; unmatched bases: 10. This CDR3 is 14 amino acids long. Germline CDR1 is SGHRS and CDR2 is YFSETQ. Full variable domain (rest looked up from reference TRBV5-1 and TRBJ1-6): KAGVTQTPRYLIKTRGQQVTLSCSPISGHRSVSWYQQTPGQGLQFLFEYFSETQRNKGNFPGRFSGRQFSNSRSEMNVSTLELGDSALYLCATTTGELYSPLHFGNGTRLTVT.

This chain connects TRBV6-5 to TRBJ1-1, with 9 bases identical to TRBD1. Germline-derived CDR1 and CDR2 are MNHEY and SVGAGI. The CDR3 sequence is 13 residues long. Trimming at V came to 4 bases and at J to 5 bases, leaving 2 bases not matched to a gene. The CDR3 region is CASSSDRGTEAFF. The CDR3 DNA is TGTGCCAGCAGTTCGGACAGGGGTACTGAAGCTTTCTTT.

The V call is TRBV19, the J call TRBJ1-2, with 9 bases identical to TRBD1. Germline CDR1 and CDR2: LNHDA and SQIVND (reference sequence). This CDR3 spans 14 amino acids. V dropped 9 bases and J dropped 2; count of bases not matched to a gene: 7. The CDR3 sequence is CASARTGANYGYTF. CDR3 coding DNA: TGTGCCAGCGCCAGGACAGGGGCGAACTATGGCTACACCTTC.

The chain joins TRBV9 to TRBJ1-3; 9 nucleotides align to TRBD1. CDR3 length: 15 residues. Germline V gene sequence: CDR1 SGDLS, CDR2 YYNGEE. Germline trimming cut 3 bases from V and 3 bases from J; bases unmatched to any gene: 4. CDR3 DNA sequence: TGTGCCAGCAGCGGAGGACAGGGGAATGGAAACACCATATATTTT. Amino acid sequence: CASSGGQGNGNTIYF.

This chain connects TRBV14 to TRBJ2-2; a weak D match, TRBD1 (6 bases). Deletions cut 1 base from V and 3 bases from J, with 12 bases between. The CDR3 has 16 amino acids. CDR1 is SGHDN, CDR2 FVKESK, per germline. CDR3 nucleotides: TGTGCCAGCAGCCAAGGCAGGGGCGTAGACACCGGGGAGCTGTTTTTT. Residues: CASSQGRGVDTGELFF.

The chain has TRBV5-3 and TRBJ1-5, with TRBD1 as a possible D gene (5 bases). TRBV5-3 is noted as an ORF with a role that remains uncertain. The CDR3 has 15 residues. The V and J ends lost 6 bases and 0 bases respectively, with 13 bases between them. CDR3 region: CARTSLQDSNQPQHF. For the CDR3, the DNA is TGTGCCAGAACCTCACTACAGGATAGCAATCAGCCCCAGCATTTT.

Here the CDR3 reads CASSPESGGGSDTQYF. The CDR3 DNA reads TGTGCCAGCTCACCAGAGTCAGGCGGGGGGTCCGATACGCAGTATTTT. The gene calls are TRBV18 and TRBJ2-3; 8 bases agree with TRBD2. Trimming took 2 bases from V and 6 from J; bases not matched to a gene: 10. The V gene's germline CDR1 is KGHSH and CDR2 LQKENI. The CDR3 loop spans 16 amino acids.

The chain links TRBV7-2 to TRBJ1-2, with D possibly matching TRBD1 (6 bases). Germline V gene data show CDR1 as SGHTA and CDR2 as FQGNSA. This CDR3 comprises 14 residues. The V end lost 3 bases, the J end lost 4 bases, and 12 bases lay between the germline ends. The CDR3 region is CASSFPGDSYGYTF. The CDR3, as DNA: TGTGCCAGCAGCTTCCCAGGGGATAGCTATGGCTACACCTTC.

The genes are TRBV3-1 (or the pseudogene TRBV3-2) and TRBJ1-5; TRBD1 aligns across 9 bases. Unmatched junction bases numbered 8, after V lost 1 base and J lost 7 bases. There are 16 residues in the CDR3. CDR1 and CDR2 from the germline V gene are LGHDT and YNNKEL (reference sequence). The CDR3 DNA reads as TGTGCCAGCAGCCAAGGCGGGACAGGGAAACAGCAGCCCCAGCATTTT. Its translation is CASSQGGTGKQQPQHF.

The chain carries TRBV6-5 and TRBJ1-1, with TRBD1 as a possible D gene (6 bases). This CDR3 comprises 15 residues. Trimming shortened V by 0 bases and J by 1 base, and 9 bases separated the two germline ends. CDR1 is MNHEY and CDR2 is SVGAGI in the germline V gene. Here the CDR3 DNA reads TGTGCCAGCAGTTACTCTGGGGGCGGGAACACTGAAGCTTTCTTT. This codes for CASSYSGGGNTEAFF.

The CDR3 reads CASSVPADSGANVLTF. In DNA, the CDR3 is TGTGCCAGCAGCGTACCCGCGGACTCTGGGGCCAACGTCCTGACTTTC. V is TRBV9 and J is TRBJ2-6, with D unresolved. There are 16 residues in the CDR3. The germline gives CDR1 SGDLS, CDR2 YYNGEE. V dropped 1 base and J dropped 0 bases, with 8 bases sitting between them.

V gene TRBV11-1 combines with J gene TRBJ1-1; a possible D gene is TRBD1 (6 bases). This CDR3 comprises 15 residues. CDR1 and CDR2 (germline): SGHAT, FQDESV (reference sequence). V shed 3 bases and J shed 5 bases, with 16 bases lying between them. The CDR3 is CASSFQAGVETEAFF. The CDR3 DNA reads TGTGCCAGCAGCTTTCAGGCAGGGGTAGAGACTGAAGCTTTCTTT. Together with reference TRBV11-1 and TRBJ1-1, the CDR3 gives the full variable domain: EAEVAQSPRYKITEKSQAVAFWCDPISGHATLYWYRQILGQGPELLVQFQDESVVDDSQLPKDRFSAERLKGVDSTLKIQPAELGDSAMYLCASSFQAGVETEAFFGQGTRLTVV.

The rearrangement joins TRBV30 to TRBJ1-4; 7 bases map to TRBD1. V lost 0 bases to trimming and J lost 6 bases; unmatched junction nucleotides: 7. Germline loops: CDR1 GTSNPN, CDR2 SVGIG (reference sequence). CDR3 length: 15 amino acids. CDR3 sequence: CAWSVRRGLDEKLFF. CDR3 DNA: TGTGCCTGGAGTGTACGAAGGGGGCTCGATGAAAAACTGTTTTTT.

The chain carries TRBV4-3 and TRBJ1-5; 9 nucleotides match TRBD1. The V gene's germline CDR1 is LGHNA and CDR2 YSLEER. This CDR3 has 18 amino acids. Trimming cost V 1 base and J 1 base; bases outside gene matches: 8. The chain's CDR3 is CASSQARDRVGSNQPQHF. CDR3 in DNA: TGCGCCAGCAGCCAAGCTAGGGACAGGGTCGGGAGCAATCAGCCCCAGCATTTT.

V gene TRBV2 combines with J gene TRBJ1-6, with 7 bases that match TRBD1. The trim removed 7 bases at V and 7 bases at J, leaving 10 bases unmatched. The CDR3 is made up of 15 amino acids. Germline CDR1 and CDR2: SNHLY and FYNNEI. The CDR3 reads CASILGTGDNSPLHF. CDR3 DNA: TGTGCCAGCATATTAGGAACAGGGGACAATTCACCCCTCCACTTT.

The chain joins TRBV6-5 to TRBJ2-3, with D maybe TRBD1 (6 bases). With 5 bases removed from V and 0 bases from J, the gap between germline ends came to 9 bases. The CDR3 totals 14 residues. The germline V gene encodes CDR1 MNHEY and CDR2 SVGAGI. CDR3 in amino acids: CASSLGQSTDTQYF. Here the CDR3 DNA reads TGTGCCAGCAGTCTCGGACAGAGCACAGATACGCAGTATTTT.

The V and J genes are TRBV19 and TRBJ1-1, with TRBD1 identical over 7 bases. The CDR3 is made up of 14 amino acids. The trim removed 6 bases at V and 10 bases at J, leaving 14 bases unmatched. Germline loops: CDR1 LNHDA, CDR2 SQIVND (reference sequence). CDR3 nucleotides: TGTGCCAGTAGCCCCGACAGGGATTCTCGGAGAGCTTTCTTT. This codes for CASSPDRDSRRAFF.

The gene calls are TRBV19 and TRBJ1-1; D is possibly TRBD1 (5 bases). Trimming removed 6 bases at V and 1 base at J, with 12 bases between. Germline values: CDR1 LNHDA, CDR2 SQIVND (reference sequence). This CDR3 has 14 amino acids. DNA of the CDR3: TGTGCCAGTAGGCCGACAGTGCGGAACACTGAAGCTTTCTTT. Translating it yields CASRPTVRNTEAFF.

This chain connects TRBV6-2 or TRBV6-3 to TRBJ1-1; TRBD1 aligns across 8 bases. Per the germline V gene, CDR1 is MNHEY and CDR2 is SVGEGT. CDR3 length: 15 residues. V was clipped by 5 bases and J by 5 bases; unmatched bases: 10. The CDR3 DNA sequence: TGTGCCAGCAGTCATCCTGGACAGGGAAAGACTGAAGCTTTCTTT. Translated: CASSHPGQGKTEAFF.

The V call is TRBV7-8, the J call TRBJ1-1; TRBD1 might be the D (6 bases). The V end lost 2 bases, the J end lost 0 bases, and 16 bases lay between the germline ends. This CDR3 has 17 residues. Germline V lookup: CDR1 SGHVS, CDR2 FQNEAQ. CDR3: CASSLMGAGIMNTEAFF. CDR3 nucleotide sequence: TGTGCCAGCAGCTTAATGGGGGCTGGCATTATGAACACTGAAGCTTTCTTT.